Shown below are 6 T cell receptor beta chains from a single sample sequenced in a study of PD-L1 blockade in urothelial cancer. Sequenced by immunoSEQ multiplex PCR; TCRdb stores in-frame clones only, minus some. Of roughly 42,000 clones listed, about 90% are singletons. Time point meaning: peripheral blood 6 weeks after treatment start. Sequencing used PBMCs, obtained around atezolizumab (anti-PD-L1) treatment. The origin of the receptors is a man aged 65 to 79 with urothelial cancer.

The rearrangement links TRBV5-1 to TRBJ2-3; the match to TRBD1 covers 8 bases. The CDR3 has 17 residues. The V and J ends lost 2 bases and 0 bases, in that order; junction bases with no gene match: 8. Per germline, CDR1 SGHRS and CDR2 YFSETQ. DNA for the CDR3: TGCGCCAGCAGCTTTATAACGACAGGGGCCAGCACAGATACGCAGTATTTT. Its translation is CASSFITTGASTDTQYF.

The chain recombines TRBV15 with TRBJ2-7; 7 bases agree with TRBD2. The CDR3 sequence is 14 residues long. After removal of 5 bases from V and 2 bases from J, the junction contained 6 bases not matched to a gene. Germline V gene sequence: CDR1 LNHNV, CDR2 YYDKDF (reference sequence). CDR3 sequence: CATSQAGLTYEQYF. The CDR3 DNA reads TGTGCCACCAGCCAAGCGGGGCTTACCTACGAGCAGTACTTC.

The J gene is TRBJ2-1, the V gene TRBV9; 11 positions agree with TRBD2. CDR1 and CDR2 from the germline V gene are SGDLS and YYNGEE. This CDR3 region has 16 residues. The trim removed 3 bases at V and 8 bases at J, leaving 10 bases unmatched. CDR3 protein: CASSARVAGGPHEQFF. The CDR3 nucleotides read TGTGCCAGCAGCGCTCGAGTAGCGGGAGGGCCGCATGAGCAGTTCTTC.

CDR3 sequence: CASSSGLAGYEQYF. The CDR3 bases are TGTGCCAGCAGCTCAGGACTAGCTGGCTACGAGCAGTACTTC. The genes are TRBV7-2 and TRBJ2-7; 8 positions agree with TRBD2. Trimming at V came to 4 bases and at J to 3 bases, leaving 5 bases not matched to a gene. The CDR3 totals 14 residues. Looked up from germline, CDR1 is SGHTA and CDR2 is FQGNSA. The entire variable domain, with the rest obtained from reference TRBV7-2 and TRBJ2-7, is as follows: GAGVSQSPSNKVTEKGKDVELRCDPISGHTALYWYRQSLGQGLEFLIYFQGNSAPDKSGLPSDRFSAERTGGSVSTLTIQRTQQEDSAVYLCASSSGLAGYEQYFGPGTRLTVT.

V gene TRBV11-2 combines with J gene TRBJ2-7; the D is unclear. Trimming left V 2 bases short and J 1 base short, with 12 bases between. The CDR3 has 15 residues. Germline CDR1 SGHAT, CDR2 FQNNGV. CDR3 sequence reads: CASSLTLDGSYEQYF. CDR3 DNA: TGTGCCAGCAGCTTAACTCTTGACGGGTCCTACGAGCAGTACTTC.

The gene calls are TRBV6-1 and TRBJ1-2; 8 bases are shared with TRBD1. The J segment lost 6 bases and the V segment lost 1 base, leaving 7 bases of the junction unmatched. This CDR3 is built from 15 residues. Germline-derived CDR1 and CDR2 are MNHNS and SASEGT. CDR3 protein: CASSEVSGQGNGYTF. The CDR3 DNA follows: TGTGCCAGCAGTGAAGTCTCCGGACAGGGCAATGGCTACACCTTC.